These 10 T cell receptor beta chains originate from one sample sequenced in a study of OX40 agonist ivuxolimab in advanced cancers. The method was immunoSEQ multiplex PCR; TCRdb's version includes in-frame clones alone and lacks a portion of them. The sample has about 40,000 clones, around 90% seen once. Material: CD4+ or CD8+ T cells sorted from blood, obtained in a trial of the OX40 agonist ivuxolimab. The receptors come from an adult with an advanced solid tumor such as melanoma, head and neck, liver or kidney cancer.

The chain uses TRBV21-1 and TRBJ1-6; TRBD1 is taken as the D call from the table, unchecked against the DNA. TRBV21-1 is a pseudogene locus. This CDR3 comprises 19 residues. The CDR3 loop is CASSKGKGKGLRSISPLHF. CDR3 in DNA: TGTGCCAGCAGCAAGGGGAAGGGCAAGGGGTTAAGGTCGATTTCACCCCTCCACTTT.

As DNA, the CDR3 is TGTGCCAGCAGTTACTCGAGACAGGGGGGCACTGAAGCTTTCTTT. It yields the protein CASSYSRQGGTEAFF. The V gene is TRBV6-5, the J gene TRBJ1-1, with 9 bases lining up with TRBD1. This CDR3 has 15 residues. V lost 0 bases, J lost 4 bases, and 3 bases stayed unmatched. Germline loops: CDR1 MNHEY, CDR2 SVGAGI.

As to this clone: Germline and junction disagree at one end, which may indicate a read error. At the DNA level, this CDR3 is encoded by other sequences in the same sample as well. V gene TRBV5-1 combines with J gene TRBJ1-2; maybe TRBD1 (5 bases). The CDR3 is made up of 15 amino acids. Germline V gives CDR1 SGHRS, CDR2 YFSETQ. CDR3: CASSLEAGRAFGYTF. CDR3 nucleotide sequence: TGCGCCAGCAGCTTGGAGGCAGGGAGAGCTTTTGGCTACACTTTC.

This clone ranks as medium-sized. The V and J genes are TRBV29-1 and TRBJ1-2, with TRBD1 as a possible D gene (6 bases). Trimming removed 6 bases at V and 2 bases at J, with 13 bases between. This CDR3 is 13 amino acids long. Germline-derived CDR1 and CDR2 are SQVTM and ANQGSEA. CDR3 sequence: CSVPRGPNYGYTF. CDR3 in DNA: TGCAGCGTCCCGCGGGGGCCCAACTATGGCTACACCTTC.

A note on this clone: Compared with germline, one end of the junction differs, possibly owing to a read error. V is TRBV7-7 and J is TRBJ2-3, with 7 bases aligning to TRBD1. Germline CDR1 is SSHAT and CDR2 is FNYEAQ (reference sequence). This CDR3 is 16 amino acids long. The CDR3 sequence: CASSRDREILTDTQYF. DNA of the CDR3: TGTGCTAGCAGCCGAGACAGGGAGATCCTCACAGATACGCAGTATTTT.

This clone was picked up one time. V gene TRBV28 combines with J gene TRBJ1-1; D is unresolved. This CDR3 spans 14 amino acids. Germline V CDR1 and CDR2: MDHEN, SYDVKM. The ends were cut back, 4 bases at V and 0 bases at J, with 9 bases in the middle. The CDR3 is CASSYGRLNTEAFF. CDR3 nucleotides: TGTGCCAGCAGTTATGGCAGATTGAACACTGAAGCTTTCTTT. Looking up the rest from reference TRBV28 and TRBJ1-1 gives the full variable domain: DVKVTQSSRYLVKRTGEKVFLECVQDMDHENMFWYRQDPGLGLRLIYFSYDVKMKEKGDIPEGYSVSREKKERFSLILESASTNQTSMYLCASSYGRLNTEAFFGQGTRLTVV.

This clone turned up a few times. V gene TRBV29-1 combines with J gene TRBJ1-2; 10 nucleotides match TRBD1. The CDR3 is 14 amino acids. The germline CDR1 and CDR2 sequences are SQVTM and ANQGSEA. V lost 6 bases to trimming and J lost 8 bases; unmatched junction nucleotides: 12. The CDR3: CSVAGTGDQAGYTF. CDR3 coding DNA: TGCAGCGTCGCCGGGACAGGGGACCAGGCCGGCTACACCTTC.

The chain has TRBV5-4 and TRBJ2-1; possible D gene TRBD1, 6 bases. V lost 4 bases to trimming and J lost 6 bases, with 11 bases between them. The CDR3 consists of 13 residues. CDR1 and CDR2 from the germline V gene are SGHNT and YYREEE (reference sequence). The chain's CDR3 is CASSTTGLNEQFF. Here the CDR3 DNA reads TGTGCCAGCAGCACGACAGGTCTCAATGAGCAGTTCTTC.

This rearrangement joins TRBV4-2 to TRBJ2-7, with a weak D call TRBD2 (5 bases). V was cut by 5 bases and J by 5 bases, with 13 bases left in between. The CDR3 has 13 amino acids. The germline V gene has CDR1 LGHNA and CDR2 YNFKEQ. CDR3 sequence: CASSLLGGHEQYF. CDR3 sequence (DNA): TGTGCCAGCAGCTTGCTTGGAGGCCACGAGCAGTACTTC.

This sequence joins TRBV19 and TRBJ1-2; D is ambiguous. V lost 10 bases and J 4 bases, leaving 10 bases between the germline ends. The CDR3 runs 11 residues. Germline V gene data show CDR1 as LNHDA and CDR2 as SQIVND (reference sequence). The CDR3 spells CATSGSYGYTF. The CDR3 nucleotides are TGTGCCACTTCCGGGAGCTATGGCTACACCTTC.